The rows below give T cell receptor beta chains drawn from one sample of a study of beta chain features in type 1 diabetes. Assay used: immunoSEQ multiplex PCR; TCRdb lists only in-frame clones, some missing. The sample contains some 140,000 clones, 7% to 10% of which appear only once. Sequencing input: central memory CD4+ T cells from blood. The receptor set was obtained from a man younger than 35 in good health. The CDR3 runs from the conserved cysteine through the conserved F or W. The order of the fields is V gene, D gene, J gene, CDR3 length, clone size, CDR3 protein, CDR3 DNA. A D gene is named only where the DNA matches it firmly. Clone size is stated in some rows and not others, as once, few, many or a class when expanded.

v_call: TRBV4-2; d_call: -; j_call: TRBJ1-3; cdr3_length: 18; clone_size: few; cdr3_aa: CASSQEPGGWGSGNTIYF; cdr3_nt: TGTGCCAGCAGCCAAGAGCCGGGGGGTTGGGGCTCTGGAAACACCATATATTTT
v_call: TRBV28; d_call: TRBD1; j_call: TRBJ1-6; cdr3_length: 18; clone_size: many; cdr3_aa: CASSPPGTGVSSNSPLHF; cdr3_nt: TGTGCCAGCAGCCCCCCGGGGACAGGGGTTTCTAGTAATTCACCCCTCCACTTT
v_call: TRBV6-4; d_call: TRBD2; j_call: TRBJ2-3; cdr3_length: 20; clone_size: -; cdr3_aa: CASSERTSGGTTTSTDTQYF; cdr3_nt: TGTGCCAGCAGCGAGAGGACTAGCGGGGGGACTACTACTAGCACAGATACGCAGTATTTT
v_call: TRBV11-3; d_call: TRBD1; j_call: TRBJ1-1; cdr3_length: 16; clone_size: -; cdr3_aa: CASSSGQGKRNTEAFF; cdr3_nt: TGTGCCAGCAGCTCCGGACAGGGGAAGAGGAACACTGAAGCTTTCTTT
v_call: TRBV6-5; d_call: TRBD1; j_call: TRBJ1-2; cdr3_length: 12; clone_size: few; cdr3_aa: CAISGTGDGYTF; cdr3_nt: TGTGCCATCAGTGGGACAGGGGACGGCTACACCTTC
v_call: TRBV6-1; d_call: -; j_call: TRBJ2-1; cdr3_length: 12; clone_size: -; cdr3_aa: CASTQVYNEQFF; cdr3_nt: TGTGCCAGCACACAGGTCTACAATGAGCAGTTCTTC
v_call: TRBV7-2; d_call: TRBD1; j_call: TRBJ2-5; cdr3_length: 15; clone_size: few; cdr3_aa: CASSSPTGAWGTQYF; cdr3_nt: TGTGCCAGCAGCTCACCTACAGGGGCATGGGGGACCCAGTACTTC
v_call: TRBV21-1; d_call: -; j_call: TRBJ2-1; cdr3_length: 18; clone_size: -; cdr3_aa: CASSIRTSPGPLHNEQFF; cdr3_nt: TGTGCCAGCAGCATTCGGACTAGTCCCGGCCCCCTACACAATGAGCAGTTCTTC
v_call: TRBV7-2; d_call: -; j_call: TRBJ2-7; cdr3_length: 13; clone_size: few; cdr3_aa: CASSSPNSYEQYF; cdr3_nt: TGTGCCAGCAGCTCCCCCAACTCCTACGAGCAGTACTTC
v_call: TRBV5-1; d_call: -; j_call: TRBJ1-4; cdr3_length: 14; clone_size: -; cdr3_aa: CASSRRGGDEKLFF; cdr3_nt: TGCGCCAGCAGCCGTAGAGGGGGGGACGAAAAACTGTTTTTT
v_call: TRBV25-1; d_call: -; j_call: TRBJ2-3; cdr3_length: 15; clone_size: -; cdr3_aa: CASTRTAGHTDTQYF; cdr3_nt: TGTGCCAGCACCAGAACGGCAGGGCATACAGATACGCAGTATTTT
v_call: TRBV5-1; d_call: TRBD2; j_call: TRBJ2-5; cdr3_length: 17; clone_size: -; cdr3_aa: CASIFGGGLAAQETQYF; cdr3_nt: TGCGCCAGCATCTTTGGGGGGGGACTAGCGGCACAAGAGACCCAGTACTTC
v_call: TRBV27; d_call: TRBD2; j_call: TRBJ2-5; cdr3_length: 13; clone_size: few; cdr3_aa: CASGTRPGETQYF; cdr3_nt: TGTGCCAGCGGGACTAGACCAGGGGAGACCCAGTACTTC
v_call: TRBV18; d_call: -; j_call: TRBJ2-5; cdr3_length: 13; clone_size: few; cdr3_aa: CASSERQGETQYF; cdr3_nt: TGTGCCAGCTCCGAACGGCAGGGAGAGACCCAGTACTTC
v_call: TRBV7-9; d_call: TRBD1; j_call: TRBJ2-5; cdr3_length: 16; clone_size: many; cdr3_aa: CASSPEDRGSWETQYF; cdr3_nt: TGTGCCAGCAGCCCGGAAGACAGGGGAAGTTGGGAGACCCAGTACTTC
v_call: TRBV4-3; d_call: -; j_call: TRBJ2-6; cdr3_length: 19; clone_size: -; cdr3_aa: CASSQGVRPRSSGANVLTF; cdr3_nt: TGCGCCAGCAGCCAAGGAGTCAGACCCCGGAGCTCTGGGGCCAACGTCCTGACTTTC
v_call: TRBV18; d_call: TRBD2; j_call: TRBJ2-1; cdr3_length: 17; clone_size: -; cdr3_aa: CASSPPGSGEGYNEQFF; cdr3_nt: TGTGCCAGCTCACCACCGGGTTCCGGGGAGGGCTACAATGAGCAGTTCTTC
v_call: TRBV30; d_call: -; j_call: TRBJ2-7; cdr3_length: 14; clone_size: few; cdr3_aa: CAWSALREPYEQYF; cdr3_nt: TGTGCCTGGAGTGCCCTCCGAGAACCCTACGAGCAGTACTTC
v_call: TRBV7-9; d_call: -; j_call: TRBJ1-5; cdr3_length: 14; clone_size: few; cdr3_aa: CASSLFHSNQPQHF; cdr3_nt: TGTGCCAGCAGCTTGTTTCATAGCAATCAGCCCCAGCATTTT
v_call: TRBV11-2; d_call: -; j_call: TRBJ1-3; cdr3_length: 16; clone_size: few; cdr3_aa: CASSLTGGLSGNTIYF; cdr3_nt: TGTGCCAGCAGCTTGACAGGAGGCTTATCTGGAAACACCATATATTTT
v_call: TRBV7-8; d_call: TRBD1; j_call: TRBJ1-4; cdr3_length: 17; clone_size: few; cdr3_aa: CASSSQGARATNEKLFF; cdr3_nt: TGTGCCAGCAGCTCACAGGGGGCCCGAGCAACTAATGAAAAACTGTTTTTT
v_call: TRBV5-6; d_call: TRBD1; j_call: TRBJ2-7; cdr3_length: 15; clone_size: -; cdr3_aa: CASSEGTGLSYEQYF; cdr3_nt: TGTGCCAGCAGCGAAGGGACAGGTCTCTCCTACGAGCAGTACTTC
v_call: TRBV9; d_call: -; j_call: TRBJ2-3; cdr3_length: 14; clone_size: few; cdr3_aa: CATGRGSDTDTQYF; cdr3_nt: TGTGCCACCGGCCGGGGGTCAGACACAGATACGCAGTATTTT
v_call: TRBV6-6; d_call: -; j_call: TRBJ1-2; cdr3_length: 14; clone_size: -; cdr3_aa: CASSHRDTEGGYTF; cdr3_nt: TGTGCCAGCAGCCACCGGGACACAGAAGGAGGCTACACCTTC
v_call: TRBV25-1; d_call: -; j_call: TRBJ2-1; cdr3_length: 14; clone_size: few; cdr3_aa: CASSEYTGFNEQFF; cdr3_nt: TGTGCCAGCAGTGAATATACGGGATTCAATGAGCAGTTCTTC
v_call: TRBV7-2; d_call: TRBD1; j_call: TRBJ1-5; cdr3_length: 14; clone_size: -; cdr3_aa: CASSPGGGNQPQHF; cdr3_nt: TGTGCCAGCAGCCCAGGGGGCGGCAATCAGCCCCAGCATTTT
v_call: TRBV4-3; d_call: TRBD2; j_call: TRBJ2-3; cdr3_length: 20; clone_size: -; cdr3_aa: CASSQDGSSGGADGTDTQYF; cdr3_nt: TGCGCCAGCAGCCAAGATGGGAGTAGCGGGGGGGCCGATGGGACAGATACGCAGTATTTT
v_call: TRBV28; d_call: -; j_call: TRBJ1-2; cdr3_length: 12; clone_size: -; cdr3_aa: CASSGGAYGYTF; cdr3_nt: TGTGCCAGCAGTGGAGGGGCCTATGGCTACACCTTC
v_call: TRBV7-9; d_call: TRBD2; j_call: TRBJ2-3; cdr3_length: 17; clone_size: few; cdr3_aa: CASSISSGGAVADTQYF; cdr3_nt: TGTGCCAGCAGCATTTCTAGCGGGGGGGCCGTCGCAGATACGCAGTATTTT
v_call: TRBV7-6; d_call: -; j_call: TRBJ2-2; cdr3_length: 14; clone_size: few; cdr3_aa: CASSLAPDTGELFF; cdr3_nt: TGTGCCAGCAGCTTAGCTCCCGACACCGGGGAGCTGTTTTTT
v_call: TRBV27; d_call: TRBD1; j_call: TRBJ2-7; cdr3_length: 14; clone_size: few; cdr3_aa: CASSWDRGPYEQYF; cdr3_nt: TGTGCCAGCAGTTGGGACAGGGGCCCCTACGAGCAGTACTTC
v_call: TRBV7-8; d_call: -; j_call: TRBJ2-1; cdr3_length: 14; clone_size: few; cdr3_aa: CASRSTQGRNEQFF; cdr3_nt: TGTGCCAGCAGATCAACTCAGGGTAGAAATGAGCAGTTCTTC